The next 22 T cell receptor beta chains were all read from a single sample in a study of blood T cells in healthy people across ages. The second PCR ran about 6 to 12 cycles with a sample-barcoded 5' primer and J-beta primers. MiXCR was run by TCRdb on the 5' RACE reads, yielding one entry per CDR3 protein. The sample carries a few hundred thousand distinct CDR3 sequences, about 26% recorded once. What was sequenced was blood. These receptors came from a woman in her 70s in good health.

V and J are TRBV5-1 and TRBJ1-2; 7 nucleotides align to TRBD1. The V gene's germline CDR1 is SGHRS and CDR2 YFSETQ. The junction had 7 bases not matched to a gene; V was cut back by 3 bases and J by 5 bases. The CDR3 spans 14 residues. The CDR3 coding sequence is TGCGCCAGCAGCTCCGGGACAGAAGTATATGGCTACACCTTC. Protein: CASSSGTEVYGYTF.

The table lists this clonotype with a few counts. V and J are TRBV25-1 and TRBJ2-5; the D gene is possibly TRBD1 (6 bases). Germline V CDR1 and CDR2: MGHDK, SYGVNS. Trimming stripped 5 bases from V and 6 bases from J, with 16 bases between. The CDR3 runs to 14 residues. The CDR3 loop reads CASSMFSGTKTQYF. Here the CDR3 DNA reads TGTGCCAGCAGTATGTTTTCCGGGACAAAGACCCAGTACTTC.

This clonotype was counted ten times or more. The chain recombines TRBV4-3 with TRBJ2-7; D is uncertain. The ends were cut back, 0 bases at V and 3 bases at J, with 9 bases in the middle. CDR1 is LGHNA and CDR2 is YSLEER in the germline V gene. The CDR3 loop spans 14 amino acids. The CDR3 coding sequence is TGCGCCAGCAGCCAAGACAGGAGCTACTACGAGCAGTACTTC. It translates to CASSQDRSYYEQYF.

The rearrangement links TRBV5-4 to TRBJ1-3, with D perhaps TRBD1 (5 bases). Trimming removed 3 bases from V and 0 bases from J, with 16 bases in between. CDR1 SGHNT and CDR2 YYREEE come from the germline V gene (reference sequence). The CDR3 covers 17 residues. The CDR3 bases are TGTGCCAGCAGCTCAACACGGGGACCGGTCTCTGGAAACACCATATATTTT. Residues: CASSSTRGPVSGNTIYF.

V is TRBV7-9 and J is TRBJ2-5, with D perhaps matching TRBD1 (6 bases). The CDR3 consists of 15 residues. CDR1 is SEHNR and CDR2 is FQNEAQ in the germline V gene (reference sequence). V gave up 4 bases and J gave up 2 bases, with 14 bases separating them. CDR3 sequence: CASSSSLGQQETQYF. CDR3 in DNA: TGTGCCAGCAGCTCCTCCCTAGGACAGCAAGAGACCCAGTACTTC.

This chain uses TRBV6-2 or TRBV6-3 with TRBJ1-1; D is ambiguous. This CDR3 has 13 residues. In germline, CDR1 is MNHEY, CDR2 SVGEGT. The germline V and J ends were trimmed by 2 bases and 3 bases, with 7 bases remaining between them. The CDR3 DNA reads TGTGCCAGCAGTTACGTTCGAGACACTGAAGCTTTCTTT. This gives the protein CASSYVRDTEAFF.

The gene calls are TRBV6-1 and TRBJ2-3, with 9 bases fitting TRBD1. After removal of 5 bases from V and 4 bases from J, the junction contained 13 bases not matched to a gene. This CDR3 is built from 17 residues. The germline V gene encodes CDR1 MNHNS and CDR2 SASEGT. The CDR3 DNA follows: TGTGCCAGCAGTCCAAACCCGGGACAGGGATCAGCAGATACGCAGTATTTT. Protein: CASSPNPGQGSADTQYF.

The table lists this clonotype with a few counts. The chain combines TRBV20-1 with TRBJ2-1; 8 positions agree with TRBD2. CDR1 and CDR2 (germline): DFQATT, SNEGSKA (reference sequence). The CDR3 contains 16 residues. Trimming cost V 3 bases and J 4 bases; bases outside gene matches: 11. The DNA for the CDR3 is TGCAGTGCTAGCCGCCCGGCGGGGGGCCCTTACAATGAGCAGTTCTTC. Translated: CSASRPAGGPYNEQFF.

The rearrangement joins TRBV9 to TRBJ1-2, with D perhaps TRBD1 (6 bases). In germline, CDR1 is SGDLS, CDR2 YYNGEE. The CDR3 spans 13 residues. V lost 0 bases to trimming and J lost 8 bases, with 11 bases between them. The CDR3 region has the DNA TGTGCCAGCAGCGTAGCTGCAGGGGTCGGCTACACCTTC. This gives the protein CASSVAAGVGYTF.

As for this clonotype: This may be a read error, as it is one base from a much larger clone. This chain links TRBV10-3 with TRBJ2-5, with 9 bases fitting TRBD2. In germline, CDR1 is ENHRY, CDR2 SYGVKD. The CDR3 consists of 15 residues. The DNA of the CDR3 is TGTGCCATCAGGGCCCTAGCGGGGAACTACAATGAGCAGTCCTTC. It encodes CAIRALAGNYNEQSF.

This chain's CDR3 is CASSHSGQTIQETQYF. Written as DNA, the CDR3 is TGTGCCAGCAGCCACTCGGGACAGACCATCCAAGAGACCCAGTACTTC. V usage is TRBV3-1 and J usage is TRBJ2-5; 7 positions match TRBD1. Germline loops: CDR1 LGHDT, CDR2 YNNKEL (reference sequence). Trimming removed 3 bases from V and 1 base from J; junction bases left unmatched: 8. The CDR3 extends over 16 amino acids.

The chain combines TRBV3-1 with TRBJ2-4; 8 nucleotides align to TRBD2. Germline lookup yields CDR1 LGHDT and CDR2 YNNKEL (reference sequence). V trimming: 4 bases; J trimming: 5 bases; junction bases outside the gene matches: 7. The CDR3 is 15 residues long. The CDR3 DNA sequence: TGTGCCAGCAGCCGGACCTATAGCGGGGAAAACATTCAGTACTTC. It codes for CASSRTYSGENIQYF.

This sequence joins TRBV6-2 or TRBV6-3 and TRBJ2-5; D might be TRBD1 or TRBD2, each matching 5 bases. With the DNA end fitting TRBJ2-7 better, the J assignment may be wrong. The CDR3 consists of 15 residues. From germline, CDR1 is MNHEY and CDR2 SVGEGT. CDR3 DNA sequence: TGTGCCAGCAGGCCCCTGAGGGGCGAATCCTACGAGCAGTACTTC. Amino acids: CASRPLRGESYEQYF.

This rearrangement joins TRBV12-3 or TRBV12-4 to TRBJ2-3, with D possibly being TRBD2 (5 bases). The CDR3 is 15 amino acids. Trimming took off 5 bases at V and 6 bases at J, with 18 bases between the two ends. CDR3 DNA sequence: TGTGCCAGCAGTGCCCTAGCCACCCGTGGGGATACGCAGTATTTT. It yields the protein CASSALATRGDTQYF.

This chain joins TRBV3-1 and TRBJ2-1, with D unresolved. Germline CDR1 and CDR2: LGHDT and YNNKEL (reference sequence). Trimming removed 4 bases at V and 6 bases at J, with 16 bases between. The CDR3 extends over 15 amino acids. The CDR3 spells CASSPLGYLSNEQFF. For the CDR3, the DNA is TGTGCCAGCAGCCCACTGGGCTACCTAAGCAATGAGCAGTTCTTC.

This chain connects TRBV27 to TRBJ2-7; D ambiguous. CDR1 is MNHEY and CDR2 is SMNVEV in the germline V gene (reference sequence). The V end lost 8 bases, the J end lost 5 bases, and 16 bases lay between the germline ends. This CDR3 is built from 13 residues. The DNA of the CDR3 is TGTGCCAGCGGCAATTTACTTGCTGACGAGCAGTACTTC. It encodes CASGNLLADEQYF.

In this sample, this clonotype turned up many times. The V call is TRBV7-2, the J call TRBJ1-2; possible D gene TRBD1, 6 bases. Germline CDR1 and CDR2: SGHTA and FQGNSA. Trimming pared 5 bases from V and 13 bases from J, leaving 20 bases between. The CDR3 length is 13 residues. Here the CDR3 DNA reads TGTGCCAGCAGCATAGGGCCGGGAGCGGACAGCACCTTC. Its protein product is CASSIGPGADSTF.

The rearrangement uses TRBV12-3 or TRBV12-4 and TRBJ2-5; D not resolved. This CDR3 spans 12 amino acids. Trimming cost V 3 bases and J 3 bases, with 5 bases left between them. The CDR3 region has the DNA TGTGCCAGCAGTTTCTTTGAAGAGACCCAGTACTTC. Encoded protein: CASSFFEETQYF.

This chain joins TRBV3-1 and TRBJ2-7; D may be TRBD2 (5 bases). Germline V gene lookup returns CDR1 LGHDT and CDR2 YNNKEL (reference sequence). V lost 4 bases to trimming and J lost 7 bases, with 20 bases between them. CDR3 size: 15 residues. CDR3 in DNA: TGTGCCAGCAGCCTCGCCGCGGACTCACGCGGGGAGCAGTACTTC. Its translation is CASSLAADSRGEQYF.

The chain links TRBV6-2 or TRBV6-3 to TRBJ2-3; 10 positions match TRBD2. This CDR3 spans 22 amino acids. From germline, CDR1 is MNHEY and CDR2 SVGEGT. V was clipped by 3 bases and J by 0 bases; unmatched bases: 21. The CDR3 nucleotides read TGTGCCAGCAGTTATTCCACGTCGCCCAGCGGGGGGGCCATCGAGAGCACAGATACGCAGTATTTT. It encodes CASSYSTSPSGGAIESTDTQYF.

The J gene is TRBJ2-3, the V gene TRBV20-1; D may be TRBD1 (6 bases). The germline V and J ends were trimmed by 6 bases and 1 base, with 17 bases remaining between them. The germline CDR1 and CDR2 sequences are DFQATT and SNEGSKA (reference sequence). The length of the CDR3 is 15 residues. Here the CDR3 reads CSAITGIGGTDTQYF. DNA for the CDR3: TGCAGTGCAATCACAGGGATCGGGGGCACAGATACGCAGTATTTT.

This clonotype was seen a handful of times. A read error may account for a junction end that differs from germline. The chain joins TRBV5-6 to TRBJ1-2; no reliable D call. The CDR3 loop spans 12 amino acids. The germline gives CDR1 SGHDT, CDR2 YYEEEE. In DNA, the CDR3 is TGTGCCGGCAGCTCCTCTAGCGAGGGCTACACCTTC. It encodes CAGSSSSEGYTF. The full variable domain, completed using reference TRBV5-6 and TRBJ1-2, is DAGVTQSPTHLIKTRGQQVTLRCSPKSGHDTVSWYQQALGQGPQFIFQYYEEEERQRGNFPDRFSGHQFPNYSSELNVNALLLGDSALYLCAGSSSSEGYTFGSGTRLTVV.